In its sample, the clone carrying this TCR beta chain was seen once. The data originate from a study of shared clonotypes between healthy human individuals. The method was immunoSEQ multiplex PCR; TCRdb's version includes in-frame clones alone and lacks a portion of them. The sample has about 1 million clones, about 74% seen once. Germline V gives CDR1 LNHDA, CDR2 SQIVND (reference sequence). The CDR3 loop spans 15 amino acids. V was trimmed by 6 bases and J by 3 bases, leaving 17 bases between them. The sample taken for sequencing was memory CD4+ T cells sorted from blood. Subset indicated: CD45RA-negative fraction. This chain joins TRBV19 and TRBJ1-1, with unresolved D. The source of this sequence is a man between 18 and 29 years old in good health. The CDR3: CASRSGRWRDTEAFF. In nucleotides, the CDR3 is TGTGCCAGTAGATCCGGGAGATGGAGGGACACTGAAGCTTTCTTT. Together with reference TRBV19 and TRBJ1-1, the CDR3 gives the full variable domain: DGGITQSPKYLFRKEGQNVTLSCEQNLNHDAMYWYRQDPGQGLRLIYYSQIVNDFQKGDIAEGYSVSREKKESFPLTVTSAQKNPTAFYLCASRSGRWRDTEAFFGQGTRLTVV.